This T cell receptor (beta chain) derives from a study of patients and donors after allogeneic stem cell transplantation. TCRdb processed the RT-PCR reads anew with MiXCR; each CDR3 protein has one entry. The sample lists roughly 940,000 distinct CDR3 sequences; over 15% were seen once. What was sequenced was blood, either unsorted or a sorted T cell fraction (not recorded which). This receptor was obtained from a human donor who was either an allogeneic HSCT recipient or a stem cell or donor lymphocyte infusion donor (not recorded which). It is not recorded whose cells these are; they may come from a transplant donor.

For the CDR3, the DNA is TGTGCCAGCAGCTTATCGGAGGGAGGGGCCTACGAGCAGTACTTC. It codes for CASSLSEGGAYEQYF. The chain joins TRBV7-3 to TRBJ2-7, with TRBD2 identical over 7 bases. Germline loops: CDR1 SGHTA, CDR2 FQGTGA. V shed 2 bases, J shed 2 bases, and the junction held 6 bases outside the gene matches. The CDR3 sequence is 15 residues long.